Described below is a single TCR beta chain sequence and its context. Reverse transcription of about 0.45 to 1 ug RNA was performed with random hexamers. An immunoSEQ multiplex PCR generated amplified TCR beta CDR3 products spanning 54 Vbeta and 13 Jbeta. Each CDR3 protein gets one entry after TCRdb re-called the immunoSEQ multiplex PCR reads with MiXCR. The sample consists of about 180,000 distinct CDR3 sequences, approximately 95% of them appearing once. The data are from a study of CD8 T cells in Susac syndrome. It was treatment-naive patients with stable or active relapsing-remitting disease who made up the multiple sclerosis controls. This CDR3 has 16 residues. Trimming took 5 bases from V and 5 from J, leaving 21 bases between them.

The sample consisted of CD8+ T cells from PBMCs. The chain has TRBV12-3 or TRBV12-4 and TRBJ2-5; the D gene is possibly TRBD1 (7 bases). The TCR originated in a human donor with multiple sclerosis. The CDR3 bases are TGTGCCAGCAGTAACTACAGGGGACTTAGGGGGGAGACCCAGTACTTC. It encodes CASSNYRGLRGETQYF.